This paragraph covers one T cell receptor beta chain sequence. It lacks a known antigen. Nothing much larger sits one base from this clone, and base qualities are not available. The entry originates in a study of cytomegalovirus exposure and HLA in healthy donors (dated by TCRdb to 2015 to 2018). Regarding the complete study: In an earlier analysis of under 750 of the donors, 250 to 300 Gb of sequence data and 90 million to 120 million unique TCR beta sequences from about 179 million T cells were reported. An early release covering 550 to 650 HLA-typed donors comprised about 300 gigabases of sequencing data and about 90 million unique TCR sequences. Of the roughly 410 genotyped donors, 81% were placed in the genetic ancestry cluster associated with self-reported Caucasian donors. The study was designed to test whether signatures of past pathogen exposure could be identified by cataloging public T cell receptors. The T cell repertoires of 666 subjects were profiled by immunosequencing and related to cytomegalovirus serostatus. Besides the first cohort of 500 to 700 subjects, a separate validation cohort made up of around 120 different subjects was used. High-throughput TCR immunosequencing, statistical association of individual TCRs with disease status, and machine learning were combined to predict cytomegalovirus infection status. In a later analysis, previously published TCR beta repertoires from about 670 donors were re-analyzed and high-resolution HLA genotyping was added so that TCR occurrence patterns could be studied. Rather than drawing on any new phenotypic data, the later analysis identified candidate immune exposures from TCR beta sequences and the way those sequences occurred across donors. To decide whether each TCR beta V gene segment behaved as functional or pseudogenic, an earlier analysis of some 600 of the donors relied on high-throughput TCR beta sequencing. Donor age, sex, ethnicity and CMV serostatus were compiled together with the repertoire data. A later genetic analysis used genome-wide SNP genotypes for about 55% of the 666 donors, treating that subset as a discovery cohort. Every repertoire in the discovery cohort had been generated on one and the same sequencing platform. HLA typing included class I and class II loci at four-digit resolution. Typing coverage differed by locus: A, B, C, DRB1 and DQB1 were typed in about 629-630 donors, DQA1 in 500 to 550, DPA1 in around 600, and DPB1 in 450 to 490. Four or five DR-DQ haplotypes were handled as single units for association and clustering, since linkage in the cohort was strong. Among about 360 genotyped donors of the cohort, an average of approximately 240,000 unique TCR beta nucleotide sequences were sequenced per donor, roughly 20% of them non-productive.

Reading from cysteine to phenylalanine, the CDR3 counts 12 amino acids. Solely the CDR3 DNA is kept, with 36 bases framed from the first base. CDR1 and CDR2 are read off the germline V gene as SQVTM and ANQGSEA. V is cut by 3 bases and J by 5 bases, and the space between the germline ends is 10 bases. Library generation was performed with the immunoSEQ multiplex PCR assay. For the multiplex PCR, a mixture combining 60 forward primers for TCR Vbeta segments and 13 reverse primers for TCR Jbeta segments was used. The CDR3 region of rearranged TCR beta genes was amplified from genomic DNA with a multiplex PCR assay. The Illumina HiSeq System was used to sequence the amplified TCR beta libraries as 87-base-pair reads. Under the source paper's analysis protocol: A later analysis counted approximately 76 million unique TCR beta chains across the 666 repertoires, and roughly 9.9 million of these chains were shared by at least two donors. To remove PCR and sequencing errors, raw reads were error-corrected and collapsed into unique sequences using a nearest-neighbor algorithm that merged closely related sequences. CDR3 sequences were aligned to IMGT reference sequences to assign V, D and J gene segments. For a sequence to be retained, a match of at least six nucleotides was required to both a V gene segment and a J gene segment. A rearrangement was called productive if the CDR3 had no stop codons and remained in frame with V and J, and every other rearrangement was called non-productive. CDR3 was defined according to IMGT convention as the region running from the second conserved V-encoded cysteine to the conserved J-encoded phenylalanine. The earlier analysis of some 600 of the donors excluded sequences that lacked an unambiguous match to a single V gene segment. An earlier analysis of a few hundred of the donors classified V segments as functional when productive rearrangements were above 56.7% and as segregating when the standard deviation between donors was above 5%. A statistical classification framework was built to diagnose cytomegalovirus status from the catalog of TCR beta chain sequences. In a later analysis, V and J genes were assigned by comparing TCR nucleotide sequences against IMGT/GENE-DB human TR gene sequences. The TCRdist pipeline was used in a later analysis to assign CDR3 sequences and most-parsimonious VDJ recombination scenarios. In a later analysis, every TCR beta chain was defined by the combination of its CDR3 amino acid sequence and its V-gene family, and reads without a unique V-gene family were dropped. In a later analysis, some 600 highly shared, low-generation-probability nucleotide sequences were removed to address suspected cross-contamination and a sequencing artifact. A later analysis calculated a clonal expansion index for each public chain from normalized within-repertoire ranks of inferred template counts. In a later analysis, generation probabilities were computed using a VDJ recombination model fitted to out-of-frame rearrangements, and the results were checked against IGoR. In a later analysis, TCR-TCR, TCR-HLA and TCR-CMV co-occurrence was scored with hypergeometric tests, and a repertoire-size bias correction was applied to TCR pairs. A later analysis estimated false discovery rates by permuting HLA or CMV assignments 20 times. In a later analysis, co-occurring TCRs were grouped with DBSCAN, and TCRdist sequence similarity was added when clustering was performed within HLA-allele-positive subsets. For co-occurrence clustering, repertoires with fewer than 30,000 or more than 120,000 public chains were excluded, along with roughly 5 repertoires with anomalous nucleotide sharing. As stored in TCRdb, this immuneACCESS dataset retains in-frame rearrangements with V and J assigned. A fraction of the clones does not appear; measured against another copy, unresolved V genes explain less than half of the discrepancy, and the remainder lacks a known reason. That table is the source of V, J and clone size, and D and trimming were worked out from the DNA. This sample comprises more than 85,000 clones, 83% of them detected only once. 2% to 3% of the sample lies in the top ten.

Study-level results and caveats: A later analysis reported that several top co-occurrence clusters appeared linked to parvovirus B19, influenza, CMV and Epstein-Barr virus. For the cohort, immune exposure information was limited to CMV serostatus. In an earlier analysis of around 600 of the donors, most TCR beta V segments appeared in productive rearrangements about 87% or about 30% of the time, broadly matching IMGT annotations. Roughly uniform sequencing depth across donors was assumed in presence/absence analyses, although this assumption may not hold. Linkage disequilibrium might explain the correlated functional status among segregating V segments, but an unknown experimental factor could not be ruled out. Specific HLA alleles were associated with 16,951 TCR beta sequences at a false discovery rate of 0.05 in a later analysis. In a later analysis, HLA-associated TCR beta chains were found to be more clonally expanded and to have lower generation probabilities than equally common non-associated chains. According to the authors, the approach could potentially be generalized to other disease states and immunological phenotypes. A total of about 180 TCR beta chains were listed by the study as associated with cytomegalovirus. The sequencing pipeline was judged likely to have produced a cluster of highly shared sequence variants as a technical artifact. Most TCR sequences were observed very rarely across donors, whereas some public TCRs were present in many individuals. A further reported finding was that TCR beta sequences accurately predicted the HLA-A and HLA-B alleles for most subjects in the first cohort. Assigning TCR associations to individual alleles was difficult when HLA alleles, especially DR and DQ, strongly co-occurred. Because HLA typing was unavailable for some donors at each locus, only the typed subset was used in association tests. Only TCR beta chains were sequenced in this cohort, and the absence of alpha or paired-chain data limited detectable features. Cytomegalovirus status was reported to be diagnosed by the classifier with high specificity and sensitivity in both the original and validation cohorts. In a later analysis, the rate of TCR association differed among HLA loci, with DRB1 alleles having the most associated TCRs and HLA-C alleles having the fewest. In a later genetic analysis, fewer N-insertions in productive TCRs were reported among donors in an Asian-associated ancestry cluster than the approximately 630-donor mean. Most CMV-associated TCR beta chains appeared to be HLA-restricted in a later analysis, and the HLA associations seemed to be driven largely by CMV exposure. In a later genetic analysis, a missense DCLRE1C variant was associated with V-gene and J-gene trimming of TCR beta chains, and the association was replicated in an independent cohort. In vitro tests confirmed that a few of the cytomegalovirus-associated TCR beta chains recognize cytomegalovirus antigens. About 15 rarely observed V segments, including chromosome 9 orphons, were excluded from the earlier analysis of some 590 of the donors because counts were too low. Because the 87-base-pair reads could not distinguish some IMGT-functional V segments, including TRBV6-2 and TRBV6-3, those segments were excluded.

In total, more than 500 healthy bone marrow donors made up the cohort. At the time of sampling, every cohort member was nominally healthy, though immune exposures that went unrecorded were likely present. The donor was CMV seronegative and was included in the group of a few hundred seronegative cohort members. Each donor provided a peripheral blood sample, and peripheral blood mononuclear cells were used for TCR beta sequencing. Genomic DNA was extracted from the blood cell samples with the Qiagen DNeasy Blood Extraction Kit. The receptor was isolated from a man aged 35 to 55 in good health and CMV-seronegative. The specimen sequenced was PBMCs. Recombination joined TRBV29-1 with TRBJ1-1; the D gene remains uncertain. The CDR3 is CSVEEGETEAFF. In nucleotides, the sequence is TGCAGCGTTGAGGAGGGAGAAACTGAAGCTTTCTTT.